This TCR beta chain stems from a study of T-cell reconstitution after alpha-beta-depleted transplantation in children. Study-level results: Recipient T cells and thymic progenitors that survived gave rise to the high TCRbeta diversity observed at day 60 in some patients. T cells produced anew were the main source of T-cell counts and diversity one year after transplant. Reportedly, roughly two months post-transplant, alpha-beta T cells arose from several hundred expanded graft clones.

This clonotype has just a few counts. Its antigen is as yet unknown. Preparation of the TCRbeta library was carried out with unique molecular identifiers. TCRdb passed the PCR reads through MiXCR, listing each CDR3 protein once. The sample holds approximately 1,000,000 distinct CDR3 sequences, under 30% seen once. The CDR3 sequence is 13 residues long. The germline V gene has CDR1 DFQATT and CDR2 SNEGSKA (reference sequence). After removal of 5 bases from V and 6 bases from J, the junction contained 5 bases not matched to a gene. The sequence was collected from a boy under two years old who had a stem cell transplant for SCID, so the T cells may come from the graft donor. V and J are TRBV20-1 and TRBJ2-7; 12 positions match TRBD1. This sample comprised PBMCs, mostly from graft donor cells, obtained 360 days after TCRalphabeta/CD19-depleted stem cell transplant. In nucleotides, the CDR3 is TGCAGTGCTCAAGGGACAGGGGGCCCCGAGCAGTACTTC. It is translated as CSAQGTGGPEQYF.